The present TCR beta chain was sequenced within a study of blood T cells in healthy people across ages. Study-level results: In long-lived donors, naive CD4+ cell counts and diversity exceeded those of aged donors.

It was with a sample-barcoded 5' primer and a J-beta primer mix that a second PCR of about 6 to 11 cycles was run. TCRdb used MiXCR to reprocess the 5' RACE reads, holding one entry per CDR3 protein. The sample contains 500,000 to 650,000 distinct CDR3 sequences, about a quarter of which appear only once. Regarding this clonotype: Its antigen is still unknown.

The CDR3 totals 14 residues. CDR1 and CDR2 (germline): DFQATT, SNEGSKA (reference sequence). Trimming shortened V by 7 bases and J by 0 bases, and 13 bases separated the two germline ends. The same specimen was also included in a second study, on T cells of mothers and their children. That study adds: Reads recorded for TCR beta CDR3 numbered over 9 million per mother and roughly 2.7 million per child. Thymic selection molds TCR recombination products alike in related and unrelated pairs. The study found slightly higher but non-significant overlap in related versus unrelated mother-child pairs.

The chain recombines TRBV20-1 with TRBJ2-1; unclear D gene. Material for sequencing was blood. The TCR was taken from a boy aged 2 to 9 in good health. The CDR3 DNA reads as TGCAGTGTGGACCTCCTGAGCTCCTACAATGAGCAGTTCTTC. It encodes CSVDLLSSYNEQFF.